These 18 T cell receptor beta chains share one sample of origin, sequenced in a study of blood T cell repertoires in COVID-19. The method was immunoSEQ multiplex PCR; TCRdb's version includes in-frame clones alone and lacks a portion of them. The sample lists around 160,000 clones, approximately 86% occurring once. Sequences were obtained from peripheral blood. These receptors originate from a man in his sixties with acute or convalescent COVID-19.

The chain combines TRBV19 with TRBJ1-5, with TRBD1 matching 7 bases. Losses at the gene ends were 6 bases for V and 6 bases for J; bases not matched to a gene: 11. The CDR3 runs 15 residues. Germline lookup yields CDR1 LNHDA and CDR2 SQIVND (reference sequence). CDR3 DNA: TGTGCCAGTAGCAGACAGGGACGAGGTAGTCAGCCCCAGCATTTT. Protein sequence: CASSRQGRGSQPQHF.

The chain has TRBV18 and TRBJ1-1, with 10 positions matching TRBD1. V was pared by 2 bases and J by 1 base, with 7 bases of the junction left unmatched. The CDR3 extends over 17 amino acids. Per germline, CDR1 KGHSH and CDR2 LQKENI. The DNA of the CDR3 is TGTGCCAGCTCACCAATCCCACGGGACAGGGGGAACACTGAAGCTTTCTTT. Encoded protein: CASSPIPRDRGNTEAFF.

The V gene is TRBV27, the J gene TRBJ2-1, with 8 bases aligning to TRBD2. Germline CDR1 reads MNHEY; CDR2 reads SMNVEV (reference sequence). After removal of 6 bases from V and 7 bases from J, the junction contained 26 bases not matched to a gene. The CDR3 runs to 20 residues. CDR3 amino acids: CASRVIPAPGGASEVNEQFF. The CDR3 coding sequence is TGTGCCAGCAGAGTTATACCCGCCCCGGGGGGGGCGAGTGAAGTGAATGAGCAGTTCTTC.

The CDR3 is CATSKRTGKTGGGYTF. Written as DNA, the CDR3 is TGTGCCACTAGTAAAAGGACAGGGAAAACCGGGGGCGGCTACACCTTC. The chain is built from TRBV24-1 and TRBJ1-2, with TRBD1 identical over 8 bases. The CDR3 is 16 residues long. CDR1 and CDR2 from the germline V gene are KGHDR and SFDVKD. With V trimmed by 10 bases and J by 8 bases, 20 bases remained unmatched.

CDR3 sequence (DNA): TGTGCCAGCGCGGGGGCAGGGAGTCTCCCCAATCAGCCCCAGCATTTT. Protein: CASAGAGSLPNQPQHF. The gene calls are TRBV28 and TRBJ1-5, with D perhaps TRBD1 (6 bases). The CDR3 has 16 amino acids. CDR1 and CDR2 (germline): MDHEN, SYDVKM. Trimming removed 8 bases from V and 3 bases from J, with 20 bases in between.

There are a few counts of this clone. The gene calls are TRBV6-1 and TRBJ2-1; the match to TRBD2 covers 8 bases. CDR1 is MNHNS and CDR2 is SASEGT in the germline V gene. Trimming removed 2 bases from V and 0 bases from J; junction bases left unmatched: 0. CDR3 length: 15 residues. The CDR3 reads CASSELAGSYNEQFF. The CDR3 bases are TGTGCCAGCAGTGAACTAGCGGGCTCCTACAATGAGCAGTTCTTC.

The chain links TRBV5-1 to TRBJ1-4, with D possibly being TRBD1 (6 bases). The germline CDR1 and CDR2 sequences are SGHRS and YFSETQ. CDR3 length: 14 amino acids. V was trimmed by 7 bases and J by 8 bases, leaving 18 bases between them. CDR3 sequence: CASGPTGRKEKLFF. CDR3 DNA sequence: TGCGCCAGCGGACCGACAGGACGGAAGGAAAAACTGTTTTTT.

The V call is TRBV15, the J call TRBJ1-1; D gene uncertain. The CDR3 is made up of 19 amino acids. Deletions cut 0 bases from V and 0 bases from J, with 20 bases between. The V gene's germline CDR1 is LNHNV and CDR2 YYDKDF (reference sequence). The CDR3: CATSRDSQMEATLNTEAFF. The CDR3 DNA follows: TGTGCCACCAGCAGAGATTCCCAAATGGAGGCCACCTTGAACACTGAAGCTTTCTTT.

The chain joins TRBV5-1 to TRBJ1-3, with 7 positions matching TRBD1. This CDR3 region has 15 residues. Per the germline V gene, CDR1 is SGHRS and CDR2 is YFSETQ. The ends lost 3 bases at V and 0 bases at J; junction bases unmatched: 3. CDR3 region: CASSSHRGSGNTIYF. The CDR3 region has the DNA TGCGCCAGCAGCTCTCACAGGGGCTCTGGAAACACCATATATTTT.

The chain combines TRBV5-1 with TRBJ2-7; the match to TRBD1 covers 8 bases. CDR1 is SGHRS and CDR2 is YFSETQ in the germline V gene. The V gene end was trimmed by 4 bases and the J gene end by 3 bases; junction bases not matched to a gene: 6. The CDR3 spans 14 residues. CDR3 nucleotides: TGCGCCAGCAGCACCCCGGGACAGGTCTACGAGCAGTACTTC. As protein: CASSTPGQVYEQYF.

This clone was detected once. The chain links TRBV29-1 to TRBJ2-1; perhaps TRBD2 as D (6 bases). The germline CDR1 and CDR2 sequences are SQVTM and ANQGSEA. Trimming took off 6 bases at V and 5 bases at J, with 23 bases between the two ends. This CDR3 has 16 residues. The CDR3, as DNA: TGCAGCGTCCCTAAACTGGGGGGTGCTTGGAACAATGAGCAGTTCTTC. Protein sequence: CSVPKLGGAWNNEQFF.

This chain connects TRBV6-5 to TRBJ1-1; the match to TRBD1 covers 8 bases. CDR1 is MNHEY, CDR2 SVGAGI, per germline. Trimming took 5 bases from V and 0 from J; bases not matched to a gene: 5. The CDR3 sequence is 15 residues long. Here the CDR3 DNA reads TGTGCCAGCAGTCTCAGGGGGCCCTTGAACACTGAAGCTTTCTTT. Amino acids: CASSLRGPLNTEAFF.

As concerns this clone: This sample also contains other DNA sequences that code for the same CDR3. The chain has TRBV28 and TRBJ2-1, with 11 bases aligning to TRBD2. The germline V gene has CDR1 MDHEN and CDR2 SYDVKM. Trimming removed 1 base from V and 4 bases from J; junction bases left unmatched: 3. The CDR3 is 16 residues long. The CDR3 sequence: CASSLLGTSGYNEQFF. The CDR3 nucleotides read TGTGCCAGCAGTTTATTGGGGACTAGCGGTTACAATGAGCAGTTCTTC.

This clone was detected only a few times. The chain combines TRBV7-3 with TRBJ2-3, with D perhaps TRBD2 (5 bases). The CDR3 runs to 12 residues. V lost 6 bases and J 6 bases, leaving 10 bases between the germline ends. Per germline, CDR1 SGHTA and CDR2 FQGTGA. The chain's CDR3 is CASSKSGDTQYF. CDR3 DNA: TGTGCCAGCAGTAAAAGCGGCGATACGCAGTATTTT.

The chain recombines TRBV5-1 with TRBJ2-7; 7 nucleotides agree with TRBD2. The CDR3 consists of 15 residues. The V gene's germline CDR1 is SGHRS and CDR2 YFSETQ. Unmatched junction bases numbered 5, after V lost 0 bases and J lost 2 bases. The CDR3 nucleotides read TGCGCCAGCAGCTTGGTCGGGACTACCACCTACGAGCAGTACTTC. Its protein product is CASSLVGTTTYEQYF.

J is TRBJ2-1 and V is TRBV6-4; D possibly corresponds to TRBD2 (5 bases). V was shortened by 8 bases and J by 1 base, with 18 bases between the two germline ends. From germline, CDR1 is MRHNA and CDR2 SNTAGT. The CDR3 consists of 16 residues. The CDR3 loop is CASCGYYNGSYNEQFF. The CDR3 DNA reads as TGTGCCAGCTGCGGGTATTACAACGGATCCTACAATGAGCAGTTCTTC.

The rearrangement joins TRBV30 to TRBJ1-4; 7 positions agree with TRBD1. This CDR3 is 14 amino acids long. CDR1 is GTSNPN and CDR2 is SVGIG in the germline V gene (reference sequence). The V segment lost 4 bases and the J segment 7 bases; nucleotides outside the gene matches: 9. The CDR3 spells CAWNRQGGGEKLFF. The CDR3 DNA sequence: TGTGCCTGGAACCGACAGGGCGGCGGTGAAAAACTGTTTTTT. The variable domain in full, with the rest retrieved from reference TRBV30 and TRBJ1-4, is SQTIHQWPATLVQPVGSPLSLECTVEGTSNPNLYWYRQAAGRGLQLLFYSVGIGQISSEVPQNLSASRPQDRQFILSSKKLLLSDSGFYLCAWNRQGGGEKLFFGSGTQLSVL.

In nucleotides, the CDR3 is TGTGCCAGTGGCCGTACAGGGACTAATGAAAAACTGTTTTTT. As protein: CASGRTGTNEKLFF. V is TRBV19 and J is TRBJ1-4; D is perhaps TRBD1 (6 bases). There are 14 residues in the CDR3. The V end was cut by 8 bases, the J end by 2 bases, with 12 bases between. The germline V gene has CDR1 LNHDA and CDR2 SQIVND (reference sequence).